The 13 T cell receptor beta chains listed next were all sequenced from one sample in a study of spatial heterogeneity in lung cancer. Indicated time point: sample taken at primary tumor resection. Whole RNA from tumor, nontumor lung or frozen PBMC was sequenced unsorted. Each CDR3 protein gets one entry after TCRdb re-called the 5' RACE reads with MiXCR. The repertoire holds under 11,000 distinct CDR3 sequences, with around 4% as singletons. The sequencing used normal lung tissue next to the tumor, collected at surgery. These receptors were obtained from a male donor with early-stage non-small cell lung cancer.

This clonotype came up many times. Being off target in a library aimed at alpha chains, this beta chain has a size of little meaning. The chain employs TRBV27 and TRBJ2-7; 11 bases are a match to TRBD2. CDR1 and CDR2 (germline): MNHEY, SMNVEV (reference sequence). The trim removed 5 bases at V and 6 bases at J, leaving 6 bases unmatched. The CDR3 runs 14 residues. The chain's CDR3 is CASSILAGALEQYF. Written as DNA, the CDR3 is TGTGCCAGCAGTATACTAGCGGGAGCCCTCGAGCAGTACTTC.

This clonotype was seen many times. This beta chain is a stray read from a library made for alpha chains; its abundance is not meaningful. The chain joins TRBV29-1 to TRBJ2-7; 11 bases are shared with TRBD1. Germline V gene data show CDR1 as SQVTM and CDR2 as ANQGSEA. The V gene end was trimmed by 3 bases and the J gene end by 2 bases; junction bases not matched to a gene: 6. This CDR3 spans 15 amino acids. The CDR3 loop is CSVEFRGQGAYEQYF. CDR3 nucleotides: TGCAGCGTTGAGTTTAGGGGACAGGGGGCCTACGAGCAGTACTTC.

This clonotype was picked up many times. Because the library targeted alpha chains, this beta chain is an off-target read whose size means little. The chain couples TRBV4-2 to TRBJ1-5; maybe TRBD1 (5 bases). The CDR3 sequence is 14 residues long. The V end lost 1 base, the J end lost 4 bases, and 8 bases lay between the germline ends. The germline V gene has CDR1 LGHNA and CDR2 YNFKEQ. This CDR3 is CASSQVQENQPQHF. The CDR3 bases are TGTGCCAGCAGCCAAGTACAGGAAAATCAGCCCCAGCATTTT.

This clonotype has ten or more counts. The library was built for alpha chains, so this beta chain is an off-target read and its size means little. The rearrangement uses TRBV7-3 and TRBJ2-3, with D maybe TRBD2 (5 bases). Looked up from germline, CDR1 is SGHTA and CDR2 is FQGTGA. V lost 5 bases to trimming and J lost 3 bases, with 18 bases between them. The CDR3 contains 16 residues. CDR3 amino acids: CASSPSGIPGTDTQYF. The DNA for the CDR3 is TGTGCCAGCAGCCCTAGTGGTATCCCGGGGACAGATACGCAGTATTTT.

The sample holds many counts of this clonotype. Because this beta chain is a stray read in a library intended to capture alpha chains, its abundance should not be given much weight. The chain uses TRBV5-1 and TRBJ2-7, with D perhaps matching TRBD1 or TRBD2 (5 bases each). The CDR3 is 14 amino acids. The germline CDR1 and CDR2 sequences are SGHRS and YFSETQ. V lost 7 bases, J lost 4 bases, and 18 bases lay in between. CDR3 in amino acids: CASSGAHQVYEQYF. The CDR3 nucleotides are TGCGCCAGCTCCGGGGCCCACCAGGTTTACGAGCAGTACTTC.

In regard to this clonotype: This beta chain is an off-target read within a library intended for alpha chains, so its frequency means little. The V gene is TRBV6-1, the J gene TRBJ1-5, with a tentative D call TRBD1 (5 bases). This CDR3 comprises 15 residues. The germline gives CDR1 MNHNS, CDR2 SASEGT. The germline V and J ends were trimmed by 3 bases and 5 bases, with 14 bases remaining between them. The CDR3 sequence: CASSDRQGSDQPQHF. CDR3 bases: TGTGCCAGCAGTGATCGGCAGGGTAGTGATCAGCCCCAGCATTTT.

This clonotype occurred many times. Since the library was made to target alpha chains, this beta chain is a stray read and its abundance is not meaningful. This rearrangement joins TRBV6-2 or TRBV6-3 to TRBJ2-3; D is ambiguous. Germline values: CDR1 MNHEY, CDR2 SVGEGT. This CDR3 contains 12 residues. Trimming cost V 6 bases and J 7 bases, with 11 bases left between them. This CDR3 is CASSRNVHTQYF. CDR3 DNA sequence: TGTGCCAGCAGCCGAAATGTCCATACGCAGTATTTT.

In this sample, this clonotype turned up many times. This beta chain was picked up by a library intended for alpha chains and is off target, so its count carries little meaning. V and J are TRBV5-6 and TRBJ2-7, with TRBD2 identical over 10 bases. The CDR3 sequence is 15 residues long. Germline values: CDR1 SGHDT, CDR2 YYEEEE. V shed 0 bases, J shed 5 bases, and the junction held 5 bases outside the gene matches. In nucleotides, the CDR3 is TGTGCCAGCAGCTTGGATCTAGCGGGAGCCCACGAGCAGTACTTC. Translated: CASSLDLAGAHEQYF.

The sample holds a few counts of this clonotype. This beta chain is a stray sequence in a library constructed for alpha chains; its clone size is not meaningful. The rearrangement joins TRBV28 to TRBJ2-7; D remains unclear. This CDR3 comprises 14 residues. V lost 2 bases, J lost 6 bases, and 14 bases lay in between. Germline V gives CDR1 MDHEN, CDR2 SYDVKM. As DNA, the CDR3 is TGTGCCAGCAGTTTAGGCGATGGATGGTCCGAGCAGTACTTC. Translation gives CASSLGDGWSEQYF. The full variable domain, in which reference TRBV28 and TRBJ2-7 provide the parts outside the CDR3, is DVKVTQSSRYLVKRTGEKVFLECVQDMDHENMFWYRQDPGLGLRLIYFSYDVKMKEKGDIPEGYSVSREKKERFSLILESASTNQTSMYLCASSLGDGWSEQYFGPGTRLTVT.

This clonotype is medium-sized (0.01 to 0.1%) by share. This beta chain is off target for a library built for alpha chains, so its abundance means little. V is TRBV10-2 and J is TRBJ1-5, with 7 nucleotides matching TRBD1. In germline, CDR1 is WSHSY, CDR2 SAAADI. V shed 6 bases and J 4 bases; nucleotides not matched to a gene: 0. The CDR3 contains 12 residues. For the CDR3, the DNA is TGCGCCAGCAGGACAGGGAATCAGCCCCAGCATTTT. This codes for CASRTGNQPQHF.

This clonotype was detected ten times or more. Found in a library prepared for alpha chains, this beta chain is an off-target read, and its abundance has little meaning. The chain recombines TRBV2 with TRBJ2-7; possible D gene TRBD1, 6 bases. There are 13 residues in the CDR3. The germline V gene encodes CDR1 SNHLY and CDR2 FYNNEI. V gave up 3 bases and J gave up 6 bases, with 12 bases separating them. The CDR3 nucleotides read TGTGCCAGCAGTGAGGCAGGGGTGAGCGAGCAGTACTTC. It specifies CASSEAGVSEQYF.

In this sample, this clonotype turned up many times. This beta chain appears as a stray read in a library generated for alpha chains; its size is not informative. V and J are TRBV28 and TRBJ2-7; 8 nucleotides agree with TRBD2. The CDR3 contains 15 residues. The V gene's germline CDR1 is MDHEN and CDR2 SYDVKM. V dropped 6 bases and J dropped 3; count of bases not matched to a gene: 10. CDR3 region: CASSQGLARVYEQYF. The CDR3 DNA follows: TGTGCCAGCAGCCAAGGACTAGCCCGTGTCTACGAGCAGTACTTC.

This clonotype was seen many times. This beta chain appears as a stray read in a library generated for alpha chains; its size is not informative. The chain is built from TRBV11-2 and TRBJ2-7; perhaps TRBD1 as D (5 bases). This CDR3 has 14 residues. The V gene lost 5 bases and the J gene lost 1 base, with 12 bases spanning the gap. Germline V gives CDR1 SGHAT, CDR2 FQNNGV. In DNA, the CDR3 is TGTGCCAGCAGCCCTGGGGCTGATTCCTACGAGCAGTACTTC. Translated, it gives CASSPGADSYEQYF.